The rows below give T cell receptor beta chains drawn from one sample of a study of blood T cell repertoires in COVID-19. Assay: immunoSEQ multiplex PCR; the TCRdb copy retains only in-frame clones and omits some. This table has approximately 110,000 clones, 75% to 90% appearing once. Sequenced: peripheral blood. The source is a woman of 80 years or more with COVID-19, enrolled during active disease. Each CDR3 is given with its conserved first and last residue. The order of the fields is V gene, J gene, CDR3 protein.

v_call: TRBV5-6; j_call: TRBJ2-5; cdr3_aa: CASKLEGIQETQYF
v_call: TRBV19; j_call: TRBJ2-3; cdr3_aa: CASSIAGGRGDTQYF
v_call: TRBV29-1; j_call: TRBJ1-1; cdr3_aa: CSVGGQAGEAFF
v_call: TRBV9; j_call: TRBJ1-2; cdr3_aa: CASSAAQGGEGYTF
v_call: TRBV5-1; j_call: TRBJ1-6; cdr3_aa: CASSLNQGWNSPLHF
v_call: TRBV5-1; j_call: TRBJ2-3; cdr3_aa: CASSFASGSTDTQYF
v_call: TRBV28; j_call: TRBJ2-7; cdr3_aa: CATDRGEQYF
v_call: TRBV4-3; j_call: TRBJ1-3; cdr3_aa: CASSPSRRDWGNTIYF
v_call: TRBV7-8; j_call: TRBJ1-1; cdr3_aa: CASSLDGVNTEAFF
v_call: TRBV5-1; j_call: TRBJ2-2; cdr3_aa: CASSLLAGANTGELFF
v_call: TRBV7-9; j_call: TRBJ2-1; cdr3_aa: CASSSSGGRYNEQFF
v_call: TRBV27; j_call: TRBJ1-5; cdr3_aa: CASSLAPTGSNQPQHF
v_call: TRBV15; j_call: TRBJ2-3; cdr3_aa: CATSRDGRLGGGDTQYF
v_call: TRBV7-2; j_call: TRBJ1-2; cdr3_aa: CASSSSGSLSYGYTF
v_call: TRBV2; j_call: TRBJ2-2; cdr3_aa: CASRRPTGATGELFF
v_call: TRBV28; j_call: TRBJ2-1; cdr3_aa: CASSFVGRVYNEQFF
v_call: TRBV3-1/TRBV3-2; j_call: TRBJ1-4; cdr3_aa: CASSQAGSNEKLFF